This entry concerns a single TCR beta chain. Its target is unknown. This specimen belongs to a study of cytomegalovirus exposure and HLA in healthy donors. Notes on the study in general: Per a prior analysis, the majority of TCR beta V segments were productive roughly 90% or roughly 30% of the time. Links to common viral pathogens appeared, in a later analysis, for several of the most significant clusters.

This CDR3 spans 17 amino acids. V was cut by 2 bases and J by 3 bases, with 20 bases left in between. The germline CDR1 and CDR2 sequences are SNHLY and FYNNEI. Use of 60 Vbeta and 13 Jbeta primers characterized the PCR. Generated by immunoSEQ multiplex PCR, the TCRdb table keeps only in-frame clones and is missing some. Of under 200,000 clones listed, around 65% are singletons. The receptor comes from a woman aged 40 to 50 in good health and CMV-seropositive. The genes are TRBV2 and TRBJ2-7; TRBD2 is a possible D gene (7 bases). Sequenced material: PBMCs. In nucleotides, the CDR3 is TGTGCCAGCAGTGAACGGGGGGACGGCACGACAGGCTACGAGCAGTACTTC. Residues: CASSERGDGTTGYEQYF.